This section outlines one T cell receptor (beta chain) sequence together with its context. What it binds is unknown. They built TCR cDNA with 5'RACE template switching, a step that put in a universal primer site and UMIs. TCRdb analysed the 5' RACE reads with MiXCR anew, one entry per CDR3 protein. The repertoire holds more than 300,000 distinct CDR3 sequences, with over 8.5% as singletons. The sample comes from a study of T cells after yellow fever vaccination. Study results and caveats: Post-booster samples contained most primary-vaccination clones (approximately 95% CD4, about 85% CD8). Abundant contaminating clonotypes from the bulk population could appear in FACS-sorted repertoires. Only a small proportion of the clonotypes turned up in both the CD4 and the CD8 compartments, likely arising from convergent recombination.

The germline V gene encodes CDR1 SGHDT and CDR2 YYEEEE. Trimming shortened V by 3 bases and J by 1 base, and 11 bases separated the two germline ends. CDR3 length equals 14 residues. This sequence joins TRBV5-6 and TRBJ2-7, with a tentative D call TRBD2 (5 bases). The TCR was taken from a man aged 18 to 29 who received the YFV17D yellow fever vaccine. The source material was CD4+ T cells sorted from PBMCs, sampled 45 days after the yellow fever booster vaccination. The DNA for the CDR3 is TGTGCCAGCAGCTGGGGAGTTGGGTCCTACGAGCAGTACTTC. Translating it yields CASSWGVGSYEQYF.